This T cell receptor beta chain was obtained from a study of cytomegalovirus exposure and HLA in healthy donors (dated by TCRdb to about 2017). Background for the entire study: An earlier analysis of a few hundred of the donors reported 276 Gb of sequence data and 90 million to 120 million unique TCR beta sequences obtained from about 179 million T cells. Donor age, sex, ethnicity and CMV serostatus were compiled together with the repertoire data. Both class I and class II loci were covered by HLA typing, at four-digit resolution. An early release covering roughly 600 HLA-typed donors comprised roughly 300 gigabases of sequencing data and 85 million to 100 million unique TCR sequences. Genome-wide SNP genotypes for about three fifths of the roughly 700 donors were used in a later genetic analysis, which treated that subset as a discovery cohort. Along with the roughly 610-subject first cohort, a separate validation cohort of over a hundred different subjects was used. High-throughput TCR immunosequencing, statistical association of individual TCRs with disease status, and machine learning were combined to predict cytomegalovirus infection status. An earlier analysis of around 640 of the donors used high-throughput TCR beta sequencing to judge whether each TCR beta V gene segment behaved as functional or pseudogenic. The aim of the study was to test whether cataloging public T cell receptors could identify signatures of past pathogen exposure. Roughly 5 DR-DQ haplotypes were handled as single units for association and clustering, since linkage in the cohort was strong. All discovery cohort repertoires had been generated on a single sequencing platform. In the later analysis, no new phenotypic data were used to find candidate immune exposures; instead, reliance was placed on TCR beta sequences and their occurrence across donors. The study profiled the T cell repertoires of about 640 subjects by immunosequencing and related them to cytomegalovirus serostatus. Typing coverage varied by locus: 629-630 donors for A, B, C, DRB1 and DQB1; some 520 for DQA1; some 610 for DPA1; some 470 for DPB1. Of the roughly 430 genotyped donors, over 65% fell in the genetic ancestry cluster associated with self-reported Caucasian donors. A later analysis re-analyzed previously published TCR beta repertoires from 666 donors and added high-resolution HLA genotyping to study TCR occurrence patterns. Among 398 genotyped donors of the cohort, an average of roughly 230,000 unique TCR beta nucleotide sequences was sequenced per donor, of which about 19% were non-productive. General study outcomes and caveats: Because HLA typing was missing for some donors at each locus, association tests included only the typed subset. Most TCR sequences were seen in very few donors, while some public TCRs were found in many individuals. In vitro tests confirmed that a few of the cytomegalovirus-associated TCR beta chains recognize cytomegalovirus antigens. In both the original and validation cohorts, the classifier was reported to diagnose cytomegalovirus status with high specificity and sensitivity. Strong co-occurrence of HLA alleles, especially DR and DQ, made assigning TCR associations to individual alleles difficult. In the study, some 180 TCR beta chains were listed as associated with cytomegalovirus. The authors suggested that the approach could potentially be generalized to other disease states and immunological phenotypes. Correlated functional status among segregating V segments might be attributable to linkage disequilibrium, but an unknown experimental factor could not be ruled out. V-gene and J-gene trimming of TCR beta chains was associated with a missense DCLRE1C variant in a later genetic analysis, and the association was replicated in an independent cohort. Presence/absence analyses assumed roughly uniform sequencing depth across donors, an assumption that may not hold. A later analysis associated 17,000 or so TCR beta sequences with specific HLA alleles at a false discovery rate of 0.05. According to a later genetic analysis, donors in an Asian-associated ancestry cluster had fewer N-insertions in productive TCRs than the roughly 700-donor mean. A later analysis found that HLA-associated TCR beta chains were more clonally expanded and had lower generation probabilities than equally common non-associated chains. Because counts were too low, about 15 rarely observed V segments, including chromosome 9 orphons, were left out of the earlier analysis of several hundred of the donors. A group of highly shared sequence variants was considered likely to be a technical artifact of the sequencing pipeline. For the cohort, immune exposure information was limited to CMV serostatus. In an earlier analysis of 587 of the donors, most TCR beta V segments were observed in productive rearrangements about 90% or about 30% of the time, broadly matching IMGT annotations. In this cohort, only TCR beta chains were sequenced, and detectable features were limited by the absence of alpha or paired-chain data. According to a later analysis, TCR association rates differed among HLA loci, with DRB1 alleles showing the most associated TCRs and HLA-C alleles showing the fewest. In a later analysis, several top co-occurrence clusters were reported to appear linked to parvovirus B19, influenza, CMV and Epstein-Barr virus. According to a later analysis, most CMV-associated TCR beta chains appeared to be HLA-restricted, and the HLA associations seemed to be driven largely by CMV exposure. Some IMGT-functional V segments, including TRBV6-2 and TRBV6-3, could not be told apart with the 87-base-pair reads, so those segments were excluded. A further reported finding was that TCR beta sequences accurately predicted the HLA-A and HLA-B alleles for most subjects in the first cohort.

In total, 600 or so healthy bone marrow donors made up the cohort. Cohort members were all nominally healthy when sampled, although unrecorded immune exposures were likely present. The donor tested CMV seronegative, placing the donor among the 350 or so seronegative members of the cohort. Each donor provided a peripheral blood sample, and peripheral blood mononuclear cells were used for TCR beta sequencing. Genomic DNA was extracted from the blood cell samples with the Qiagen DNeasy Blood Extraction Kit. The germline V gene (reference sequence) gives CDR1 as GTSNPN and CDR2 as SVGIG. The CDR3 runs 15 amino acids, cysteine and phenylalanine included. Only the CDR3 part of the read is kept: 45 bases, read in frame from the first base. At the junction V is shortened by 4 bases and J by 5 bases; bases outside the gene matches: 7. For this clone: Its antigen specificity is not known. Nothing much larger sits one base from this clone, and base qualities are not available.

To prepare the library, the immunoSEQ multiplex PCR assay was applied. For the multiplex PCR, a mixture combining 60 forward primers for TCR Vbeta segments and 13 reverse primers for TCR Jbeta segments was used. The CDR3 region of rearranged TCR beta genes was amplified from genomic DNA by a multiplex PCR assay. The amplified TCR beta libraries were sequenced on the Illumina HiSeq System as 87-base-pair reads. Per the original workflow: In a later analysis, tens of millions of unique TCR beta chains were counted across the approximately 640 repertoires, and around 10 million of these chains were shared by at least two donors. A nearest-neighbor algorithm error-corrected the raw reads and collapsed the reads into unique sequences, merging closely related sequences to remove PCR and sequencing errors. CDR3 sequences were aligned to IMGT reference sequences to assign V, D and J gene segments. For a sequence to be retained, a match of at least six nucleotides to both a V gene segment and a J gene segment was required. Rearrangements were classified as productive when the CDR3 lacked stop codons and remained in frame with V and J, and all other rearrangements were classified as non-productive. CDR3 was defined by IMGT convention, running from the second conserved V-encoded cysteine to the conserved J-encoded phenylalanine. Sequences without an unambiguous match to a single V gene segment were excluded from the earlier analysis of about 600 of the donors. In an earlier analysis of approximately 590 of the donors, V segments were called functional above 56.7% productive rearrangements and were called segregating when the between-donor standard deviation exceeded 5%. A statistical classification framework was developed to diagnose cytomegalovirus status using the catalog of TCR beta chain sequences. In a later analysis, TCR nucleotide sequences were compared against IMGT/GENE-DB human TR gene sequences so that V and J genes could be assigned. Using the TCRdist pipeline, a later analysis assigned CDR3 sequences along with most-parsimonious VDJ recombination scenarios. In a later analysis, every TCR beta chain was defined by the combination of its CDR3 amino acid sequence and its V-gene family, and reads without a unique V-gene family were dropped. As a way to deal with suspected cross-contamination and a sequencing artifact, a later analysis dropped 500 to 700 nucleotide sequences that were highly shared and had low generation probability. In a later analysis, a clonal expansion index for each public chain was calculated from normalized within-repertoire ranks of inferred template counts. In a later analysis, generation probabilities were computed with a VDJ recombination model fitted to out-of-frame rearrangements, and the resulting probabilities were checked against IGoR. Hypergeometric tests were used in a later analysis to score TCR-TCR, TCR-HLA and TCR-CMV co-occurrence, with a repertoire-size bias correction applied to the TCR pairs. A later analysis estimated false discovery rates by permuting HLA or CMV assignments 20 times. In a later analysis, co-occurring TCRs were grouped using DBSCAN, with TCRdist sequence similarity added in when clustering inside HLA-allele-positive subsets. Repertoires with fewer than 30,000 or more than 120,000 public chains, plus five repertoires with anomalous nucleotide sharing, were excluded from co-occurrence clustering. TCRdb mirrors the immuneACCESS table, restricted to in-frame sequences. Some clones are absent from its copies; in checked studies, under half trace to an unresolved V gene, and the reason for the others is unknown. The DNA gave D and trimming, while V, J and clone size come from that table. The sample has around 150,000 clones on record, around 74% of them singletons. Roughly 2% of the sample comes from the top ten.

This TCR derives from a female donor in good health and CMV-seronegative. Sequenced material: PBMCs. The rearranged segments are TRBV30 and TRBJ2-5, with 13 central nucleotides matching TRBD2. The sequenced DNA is TGTGCCTGGACTAGGACTAGCGGGAGTTTGGAGACCCAGTACTTC. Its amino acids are CAWTRTSGSLETQYF.